This T cell receptor (beta chain) is drawn from a study of cytomegalovirus exposure and HLA in healthy donors (dated by TCRdb to the late 2010s). With respect to the entire study: In an earlier analysis of around 540 of the donors, around 290 Gb of sequence data and 90 million to 130 million unique TCR beta sequences from about 190 million T cells were reported. Of the 300 to 500 genotyped donors, 65% to 90% were placed in the genetic ancestry cluster associated with self-reported Caucasian donors. HLA typing covered class I and class II loci at four-digit resolution. Around 300 gigabases of sequencing data and approximately 85 million unique TCR sequences were included in an early release covering about 600 HLA-typed donors. Genome-wide SNP genotypes for about three fifths of the roughly 670 donors were used in a later genetic analysis, which treated that subset as a discovery cohort. Donor age, sex, ethnicity and CMV serostatus were compiled together with the repertoire data. High-throughput TCR immunosequencing, statistical association of individual TCRs with disease status, and machine learning were combined to predict cytomegalovirus infection status. Rather than using new phenotypic data, the later analysis identified candidate immune exposures from TCR beta sequences and from how often those sequences occurred across donors. Using immunosequencing, the study profiled T cell repertoires from 666 subjects and related those repertoires to cytomegalovirus serostatus. Roughly five DR-DQ haplotypes were treated as single units for association and clustering because of strong linkage in the cohort. A separate validation cohort of some 130 different subjects was used in addition to the roughly 720-subject first cohort. A later analysis re-examined previously published TCR beta repertoires from 600 to 700 donors and added high-resolution HLA genotyping to investigate patterns of TCR occurrence. Among about 390 genotyped donors of the cohort, an average of around 240,000 unique TCR beta nucleotide sequences were sequenced per donor, around 20% of them non-productive. The aim of the study was to test whether cataloging public T cell receptors could identify signatures of past pathogen exposure. Typing coverage varied by locus: roughly 629-640 donors for A, B, C, DRB1 and DQB1; approximately 520 for DQA1; around 610 for DPA1; 450 to 480 for DPB1. Every discovery cohort repertoire had been produced on one sequencing platform. An earlier analysis of nearly 600 of the donors applied high-throughput TCR beta sequencing to assess whether each TCR beta V gene segment acted as functional or pseudogenic.

Reading the germline V gene gives CDR1 ENHRY and CDR2 SYGVKD. Trimming takes 5 bases from V and 6 bases from J, and the germline ends sit 11 bases apart. Taken from cysteine to phenylalanine, the CDR3 has 13 residues. Only CDR3 DNA remains: 39 bases, in frame from the first base. What the research found in general, with its limitations: The classifier was reported to diagnose cytomegalovirus status with high specificity and sensitivity in both the original cohort and the validation cohort. Presence/absence analyses assumed roughly uniform sequencing depth across donors, an assumption that may not hold. In a later analysis, HLA-associated TCR beta chains showed more clonal expansion and lower generation probabilities than non-associated chains that were equally common. When HLA alleles, especially DR and DQ, strongly co-occurred, TCR associations were difficult to assign to individual alleles. The sequencing pipeline was judged likely to have produced a cluster of highly shared sequence variants as a technical artifact. In an earlier analysis of under 600 of the donors, most TCR beta V segments were observed in productive rearrangements about 87% or about 30% of the time, broadly matching IMGT annotations. Most TCR sequences were seen in very few donors, while some public TCRs were found in many individuals. The earlier analysis of some 540 of the donors excluded over 15 rarely observed V segments, including chromosome 9 orphons, because counts were too low. V-gene and J-gene trimming of TCR beta chains was associated with a missense DCLRE1C variant in a later genetic analysis, and the association was replicated in an independent cohort. CMV serostatus was the only immune exposure information available for the cohort. A further reported finding was that TCR beta sequences accurately predicted the HLA-A and HLA-B alleles for most subjects in the first cohort. Compared with the roughly 670-donor mean, donors in an Asian-associated ancestry cluster had fewer N-insertions in productive TCRs, according to a later genetic analysis. The authors suggested that the approach could potentially be generalized to other disease states and immunological phenotypes. Because HLA typing was missing for some donors at each locus, association tests included only the typed subset. At a false discovery rate of 0.05, a later analysis linked 16,951 TCR beta sequences to specific HLA alleles. In a later analysis, the rate of TCR association differed among HLA loci, with DRB1 alleles having the most associated TCRs and HLA-C alleles having the fewest. According to a later analysis, parvovirus B19, influenza, CMV and Epstein-Barr virus appeared linked to several top co-occurrence clusters. Linkage disequilibrium might explain the correlated functional status among segregating V segments, but an unknown experimental factor could not be excluded. In vitro tests confirmed that three of the cytomegalovirus-associated TCR beta chains recognize cytomegalovirus antigens. Most CMV-associated TCR beta chains appeared to be HLA-restricted in a later analysis, and the HLA associations seemed to be driven largely by CMV exposure. In the study, 150 to 200 TCR beta chains were listed as associated with cytomegalovirus. In this cohort, only TCR beta chains were sequenced, and detectable features were limited by the absence of alpha or paired-chain data. Because the 87-base-pair reads could not distinguish some IMGT-functional V segments, including TRBV6-2 and TRBV6-3, those segments were excluded.

The cohort was made up of roughly 670 healthy bone marrow donors. At the time of sampling, all cohort members were nominally healthy, though unrecorded immune exposures were likely present. The donor was CMV seropositive and was included in the group of 290 or so seropositive cohort members. A peripheral blood sample was provided by each donor, and peripheral blood mononuclear cells were used for TCR beta sequencing. Genomic DNA was extracted from the blood cell samples with the Qiagen DNeasy Blood Extraction Kit. Library preparation employed the immunoSEQ multiplex PCR assay. For the multiplex PCR, a mixture combining 60 forward primers for TCR Vbeta segments and 13 reverse primers for TCR Jbeta segments was used. Amplification of the CDR3 region of rearranged TCR beta genes was performed with a multiplex PCR assay on genomic DNA. Amplified TCR beta libraries were sequenced as 87-base-pair reads on the Illumina HiSeq System. In the source study's methods: A later analysis tallied around 80 million unique TCR beta chains across the 650 to 750 repertoires, and about 10 million of those chains were shared by two or more donors. Raw reads were error-corrected and collapsed into unique sequences by a nearest-neighbor algorithm in which closely related sequences were merged to remove PCR and sequencing errors. V, D and J gene segments were assigned by aligning CDR3 sequences to IMGT reference sequences. For a sequence to be retained, at least a six-nucleotide match to both a V gene segment and a J gene segment was required. Rearrangements were called productive when the CDR3 lacked stop codons and stayed in frame with V and J; all others were non-productive. Following IMGT convention, CDR3 was defined as the stretch from the second conserved V-encoded cysteine up to the conserved J-encoded phenylalanine. Sequences without an unambiguous match to a single V gene segment were excluded from the earlier analysis of a few hundred of the donors. An earlier analysis of 587 of the donors called V segments functional above 56.7% productive rearrangements and segregating when the between-donor standard deviation exceeded 5%. To diagnose cytomegalovirus status from the catalog of TCR beta chain sequences, a statistical classification framework was built. In a later analysis, TCR nucleotide sequences were compared against IMGT/GENE-DB human TR gene sequences so that V and J genes could be assigned. The TCRdist pipeline was used in a later analysis to assign CDR3 sequences and most-parsimonious VDJ recombination scenarios. In a later analysis, every TCR beta chain was defined by the combination of its CDR3 amino acid sequence and its V-gene family, and reads without a unique V-gene family were dropped. As a way to deal with suspected cross-contamination and a sequencing artifact, a later analysis dropped roughly 600 nucleotide sequences that were highly shared and had low generation probability. In a later analysis, a clonal expansion index was calculated for each public chain from normalized within-repertoire ranks of inferred template counts. A later analysis computed generation probabilities with a VDJ recombination model fitted to out-of-frame rearrangements, and checked the results against IGoR. In a later analysis, hypergeometric tests were used to score TCR-TCR, TCR-HLA and TCR-CMV co-occurrence, with a repertoire-size bias correction applied to TCR pairs. In a later analysis, false discovery rates were estimated by permuting HLA or CMV assignments 20 times. In a later analysis, co-occurring TCRs were grouped using DBSCAN, and TCRdist sequence similarity was added for clustering within HLA-allele-positive subsets. Repertoires with fewer than 30,000 or more than 120,000 public chains were left out of co-occurrence clustering, as were several repertoires with anomalous nucleotide sharing. This is the immuneACCESS table as TCRdb keeps it, with only in-frame sequences that have V and J called. A part of the clones is gone; compared with another copy, unresolved V genes explain less than half, and the rest is unexplained. V and J calls and clone size are copied from that table; D and trimming were computed from the DNA. This sample lists approximately 130,000 clones; approximately 10% were detected once. The ten most abundant clones make up roughly 6.4% of the sample.

Note on this clone: Its cognate antigen has yet to be identified. No base qualities exist here, and no much larger clone lies one base off it.

This TCR came from a woman aged 40 to 50 in good health and CMV-seropositive. This chain is built from TRBV10-3 and TRBJ2-1; TRBD1 might be the D gene, on 5 matching bases. The material sequenced was PBMCs. The CDR3 protein sequence reads: CAISTIQGNEQFF. The nucleotides are TGTGCCATCAGTACAATTCAGGGCAATGAGCAGTTCTTC.